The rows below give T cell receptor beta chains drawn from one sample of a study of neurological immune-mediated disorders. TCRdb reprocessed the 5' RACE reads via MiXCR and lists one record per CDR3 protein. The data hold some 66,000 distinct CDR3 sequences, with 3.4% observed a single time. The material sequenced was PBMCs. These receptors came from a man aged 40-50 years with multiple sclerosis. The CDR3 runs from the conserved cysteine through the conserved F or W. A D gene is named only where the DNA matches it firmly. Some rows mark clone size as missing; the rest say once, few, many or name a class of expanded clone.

CDR3nt: TGCAGTGCTTCCAATCGGGGGGGCCCCACCTCCACAGATACGCAGTATTTT
CDR3aa: CSASNRGGPTSTDTQYF
j_gene: TRBJ2-3
v_gene: TRBV20-1
abundance: many
d_gene: TRBD2

CDR3nt: TGCGCCAGCAGTGACCGTGACAGGTTCGATGGCTACACCTTC
CDR3aa: CASSDRDRFDGYTF
j_gene: TRBJ1-2
v_gene: TRBV10-2
abundance: many
d_gene: .

CDR3nt: TGTGCCAGCAGCCCTTACAGGGGGGCTCAAGAGACCCAGTACTTC
CDR3aa: CASSPYRGAQETQYF
j_gene: TRBJ2-5
v_gene: TRBV7-8
abundance: few
d_gene: TRBD1

CDR3nt: TGTGCCAGCAGGGAAAGCACCTACGAGCAGTACTTC
CDR3aa: CASRESTYEQYF
j_gene: TRBJ2-7
v_gene: TRBV7-8
abundance: many
d_gene: .

CDR3nt: TGTGCCAGCAAATCGGTGGTGAGCACCGGGGAGCTGTTTTTT
CDR3aa: CASKSVVSTGELFF
j_gene: TRBJ2-2
v_gene: TRBV2
abundance: many
d_gene: .

CDR3nt: TGTGCCAGCAGCTTGGGGGGCGGGAGCAATGAGCAGTTCTTC
CDR3aa: CASSLGGGSNEQFF
j_gene: TRBJ2-1
v_gene: TRBV5-6
abundance: many
d_gene: TRBD2

CDR3nt: TGTGCCAGCAGTTTGGAGGGAAACAATCAGCCCCAGCATTTT
CDR3aa: CASSLEGNNQPQHF
j_gene: TRBJ1-5
v_gene: TRBV12-3/TRBV12-4
abundance: many
d_gene: .

CDR3nt: TGTGCCAGCAGCCGAAGTCAGGGGGACAATAAGACCCAGAATTTT
CDR3aa: CASSRSQGDNKTQNF
j_gene: TRBJ1-5
v_gene: TRBV12-3/TRBV12-4
abundance: .
d_gene: TRBD1

CDR3nt: TGCAGTGCTAGACCCGGACAGAACCAAGAGACCCAGTACTTC
CDR3aa: CSARPGQNQETQYF
j_gene: TRBJ2-5
v_gene: TRBV20-1
abundance: many
d_gene: .

CDR3nt: TGCGCCAGCAGCTTGGTACTATCCCAAGAGACCCAGTACTTC
CDR3aa: CASSLVLSQETQYF
j_gene: TRBJ2-5
v_gene: TRBV5-1
abundance: many
d_gene: .

CDR3nt: TGTGCCAGCAGCGTAGGCCTAGCGGGAGACACTTGGCAGTATTTT
CDR3aa: CASSVGLAGDTWQYF
j_gene: TRBJ2-3
v_gene: TRBV9
abundance: many
d_gene: TRBD2

CDR3nt: TGTGCCAGCAGCAGGGGGCTGGGCAATCAGCCCCAGCATTTT
CDR3aa: CASSRGLGNQPQHF
j_gene: TRBJ1-5
v_gene: TRBV7-2
abundance: many
d_gene: TRBD1

CDR3nt: TGCGCCAGCAGCCACCGCGATACGCAGTATTTT
CDR3aa: CASSHRDTQYF
j_gene: TRBJ2-3
v_gene: TRBV5-1
abundance: many
d_gene: .

CDR3nt: TGCAGCGTTGAAAGTTGGGGCACAGATACGCAGTATTTT
CDR3aa: CSVESWGTDTQYF
j_gene: TRBJ2-3
v_gene: TRBV29-1
abundance: many
d_gene: .

CDR3nt: TGTGCCAGCAGCTTGACGGGGGCGAACTCCTACAATGAGCAGTTCTTC
CDR3aa: CASSLTGANSYNEQFF
j_gene: TRBJ2-1
v_gene: TRBV5-6
abundance: many
d_gene: .

CDR3nt: TGTGCCAGCAGTTACTTGACAGGGAGGAGCACTGAAGCTTTCTTT
CDR3aa: CASSYLTGRSTEAFF
j_gene: TRBJ1-1
v_gene: TRBV6-5
abundance: many
d_gene: TRBD1

CDR3nt: TGTGCCAGCAGCCAAGGACAGGACAGGACGGTGCAGTACTTC
CDR3aa: CASSQGQDRTVQYF
j_gene: TRBJ2-7
v_gene: TRBV3-1
abundance: many
d_gene: TRBD1

CDR3nt: TGTGCCATCAGGCCCGGCTGGACTAACTATGGCTACACCTTC
CDR3aa: CAIRPGWTNYGYTF
j_gene: TRBJ1-2
v_gene: TRBV10-3
abundance: many
d_gene: .

CDR3nt: TGTGCCAGCAGTTACGGACTAGCGGAAGAGACCCAGTACTTC
CDR3aa: CASSYGLAEETQYF
j_gene: TRBJ2-5
v_gene: TRBV6-2/TRBV6-3
abundance: many
d_gene: TRBD2

CDR3nt: TGCGCCAGCAGCTTGGGGGACAGGGATAACTATGGCTACACCTTC
CDR3aa: CASSLGDRDNYGYTF
j_gene: TRBJ1-2
v_gene: TRBV5-1
abundance: many
d_gene: TRBD1

CDR3nt: TGCAGTGCTAGCGGGAGGGCCTACAATGAGCAGTTCTTC
CDR3aa: CSASGRAYNEQFF
j_gene: TRBJ2-1
v_gene: TRBV20-1
abundance: medium-sized
d_gene: TRBD2

CDR3nt: TGTGCCAGCAGTCCCCAACAGGCGTCATATGGCTACACCTTC
CDR3aa: CASSPQQASYGYTF
j_gene: TRBJ1-2
v_gene: TRBV12-3/TRBV12-4
abundance: many
d_gene: .

CDR3nt: TGTGCCAGCAGTTACTCGACTGGAAACACCATATATTTT
CDR3aa: CASSYSTGNTIYF
j_gene: TRBJ1-3
v_gene: TRBV6-5
abundance: many
d_gene: .

CDR3nt: TGTGCCAGCAGCTTGGCCCAGAACACTGAAGCTTTCTTT
CDR3aa: CASSLAQNTEAFF
j_gene: TRBJ1-1
v_gene: TRBV5-6
abundance: many
d_gene: .

CDR3nt: TGTGCCAGCAAGACTAATGCGGGGACCGGGGAGCTGTTTTTT
CDR3aa: CASKTNAGTGELFF
j_gene: TRBJ2-2
v_gene: TRBV12-3/TRBV12-4
abundance: .
d_gene: .

CDR3nt: TGTGCCAGCAGCCCCCAGACCTACGAGCAGTACTTC
CDR3aa: CASSPQTYEQYF
j_gene: TRBJ2-7
v_gene: TRBV7-6
abundance: many
d_gene: .

CDR3nt: TGCGCCAGCAGCCTCTCTAGCGGACTATACAATGAGCAGTTCTTC
CDR3aa: CASSLSSGLYNEQFF
j_gene: TRBJ2-1
v_gene: TRBV5-1
abundance: many
d_gene: TRBD2

CDR3nt: TGCAGCGCTGATCCGATGAACACTGAAGCTTTCTTT
CDR3aa: CSADPMNTEAFF
j_gene: TRBJ1-1
v_gene: TRBV29-1
abundance: many
d_gene: .

CDR3nt: TGTGCCACCAGTGACCCAGGGGGTCGGGAGCAGTTCTTC
CDR3aa: CATSDPGGREQFF
j_gene: TRBJ2-1
v_gene: TRBV24-1
abundance: many
d_gene: TRBD1

CDR3nt: TGCGCCAGCAGCCAAGGATTAGGTAGCTCCTACAATGAGCAGTTCTTC
CDR3aa: CASSQGLGSSYNEQFF
j_gene: TRBJ2-1
v_gene: TRBV4-1
abundance: many
d_gene: .

CDR3nt: TGTGCCAGCAGCCACCGGGCAAGCACAGATACGCAGTATTTT
CDR3aa: CASSHRASTDTQYF
j_gene: TRBJ2-3
v_gene: TRBV3-1
abundance: many
d_gene: .

CDR3nt: TGCAGTGCTGGGGGACAGGGCCAAGAGACCCAGTACTTC
CDR3aa: CSAGGQGQETQYF
j_gene: TRBJ2-5
v_gene: TRBV20-1
abundance: many
d_gene: TRBD1

CDR3nt: TGTGCCACCAGCAGCCCGGGACAGGGGGAGACCCAGTACTTC
CDR3aa: CATSSPGQGETQYF
j_gene: TRBJ2-5
v_gene: TRBV15
abundance: .
d_gene: TRBD1

CDR3nt: TGTGCCAGCAGCTCCACCAATGAGCAGTTCTTC
CDR3aa: CASSSTNEQFF
j_gene: TRBJ2-1
v_gene: TRBV5-6
abundance: many
d_gene: .

CDR3nt: TGTGCCAGCAACCCGGGTTGGGGGTTTGATGAAAAACTGTTTTTT
CDR3aa: CASNPGWGFDEKLFF
j_gene: TRBJ1-4
v_gene: TRBV7-2
abundance: many
d_gene: .

CDR3nt: TGTGCCAGCAGCTTGGTACGACGGCGAATGGAGCCCCAGCATTTT
CDR3aa: CASSLVRRRMEPQHF
j_gene: TRBJ1-5
v_gene: TRBV5-8
abundance: .
d_gene: .

CDR3nt: TGTGCCAGCAGCTTAGCCACTAGCGGAGACACAGATACGCAGTATTTT
CDR3aa: CASSLATSGDTDTQYF
j_gene: TRBJ2-3
v_gene: TRBV7-9
abundance: many
d_gene: TRBD2

CDR3nt: TGTGCCAGTCACGATAGCGGGGTTTACAATGAGCAGTTCTTC
CDR3aa: CASHDSGVYNEQFF
j_gene: TRBJ2-1
v_gene: TRBV19
abundance: many
d_gene: TRBD2

CDR3nt: TGTGCCAGCAGGGCCTCGGCGGGGGGCTACACCTTC
CDR3aa: CASRASAGGYTF
j_gene: TRBJ1-2
v_gene: TRBV3-1
abundance: many
d_gene: .

CDR3nt: TGTGCCAGCAGCTCTCTGAACACCGGGGAGCTGTTTTTT
CDR3aa: CASSSLNTGELFF
j_gene: TRBJ2-2
v_gene: TRBV7-6
abundance: many
d_gene: .